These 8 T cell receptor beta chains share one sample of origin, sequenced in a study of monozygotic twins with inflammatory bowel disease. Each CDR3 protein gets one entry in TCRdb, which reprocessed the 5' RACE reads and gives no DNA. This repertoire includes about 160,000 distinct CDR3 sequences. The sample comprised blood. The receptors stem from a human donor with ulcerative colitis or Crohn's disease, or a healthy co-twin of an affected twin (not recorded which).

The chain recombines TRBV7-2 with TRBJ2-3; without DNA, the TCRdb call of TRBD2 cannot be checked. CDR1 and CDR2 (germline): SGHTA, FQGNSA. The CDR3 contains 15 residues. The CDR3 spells CASRILAGGVNTQYF. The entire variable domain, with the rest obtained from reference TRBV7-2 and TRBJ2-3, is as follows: GAGVSQSPSNKVTEKGKDVELRCDPISGHTALYWYRQSLGQGLEFLIYFQGNSAPDKSGLPSDRFSAERTGGSVSTLTIQRTQQEDSAVYLCASRILAGGVNTQYFGPGTRLTVL.

The CDR3 loop reads CASSLVDEQFF. The chain has TRBV11-1 and TRBJ2-1. The germline CDR1 and CDR2 sequences are SGHAT and FQDESV (reference sequence). The CDR3 consists of 11 residues.

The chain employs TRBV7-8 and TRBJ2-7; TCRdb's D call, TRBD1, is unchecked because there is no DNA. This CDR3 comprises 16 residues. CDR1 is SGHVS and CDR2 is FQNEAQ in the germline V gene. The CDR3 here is CASSQRPGQGANEQYF.

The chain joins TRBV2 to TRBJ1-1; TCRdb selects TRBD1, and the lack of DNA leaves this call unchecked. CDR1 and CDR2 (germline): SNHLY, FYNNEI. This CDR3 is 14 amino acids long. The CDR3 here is CASNTDRRDTEAFF. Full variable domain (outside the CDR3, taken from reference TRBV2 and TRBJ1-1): EPEVTQTPSHQVTQMGQEVILRCVPISNHLYFYWYRQILGQKVEFLVSFYNNEISEKSEIFDDQFSVERPDGSNFTLKIRSTKLEDSAMYFCASNTDRRDTEAFFGQGTRLTVV.

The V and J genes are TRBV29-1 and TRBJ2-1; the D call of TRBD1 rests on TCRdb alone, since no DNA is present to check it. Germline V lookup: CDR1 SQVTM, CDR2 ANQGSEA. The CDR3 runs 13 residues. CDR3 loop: CSPTGMGDNEQFF.

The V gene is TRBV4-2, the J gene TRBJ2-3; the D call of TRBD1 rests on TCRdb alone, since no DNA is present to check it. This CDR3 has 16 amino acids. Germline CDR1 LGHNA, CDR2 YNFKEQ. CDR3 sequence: CASSQDGGQGADTQYF.

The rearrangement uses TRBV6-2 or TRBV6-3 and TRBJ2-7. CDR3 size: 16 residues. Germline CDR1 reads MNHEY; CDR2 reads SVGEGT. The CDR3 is CASTQVSRKLSYEQYF.

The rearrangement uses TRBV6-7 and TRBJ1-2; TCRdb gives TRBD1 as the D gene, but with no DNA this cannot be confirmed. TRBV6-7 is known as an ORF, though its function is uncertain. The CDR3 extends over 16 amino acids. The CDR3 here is CASSRNFAGTDYGYTF.